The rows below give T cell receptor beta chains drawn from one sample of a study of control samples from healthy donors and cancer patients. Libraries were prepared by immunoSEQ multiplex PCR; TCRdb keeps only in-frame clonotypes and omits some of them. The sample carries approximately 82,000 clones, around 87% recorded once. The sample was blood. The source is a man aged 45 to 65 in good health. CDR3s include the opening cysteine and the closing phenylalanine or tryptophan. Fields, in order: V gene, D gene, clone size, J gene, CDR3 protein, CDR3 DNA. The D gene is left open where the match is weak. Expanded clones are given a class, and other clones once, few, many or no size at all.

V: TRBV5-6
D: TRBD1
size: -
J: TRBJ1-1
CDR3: CASSLQGGNTEAFF
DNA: TGTGCCAGCAGCCTACAGGGGGGGAACACTGAAGCTTTCTTT

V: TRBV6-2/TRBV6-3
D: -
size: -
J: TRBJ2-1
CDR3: CASSDTYNEQFF
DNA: TGTGCCAGCAGTGACACGTACAATGAGCAGTTCTTC

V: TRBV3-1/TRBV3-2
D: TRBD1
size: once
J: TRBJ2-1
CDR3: CASSPYLSGTGKNEQFF
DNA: TGTGCCAGCAGCCCCTACCTATCGGGGACAGGGAAAAATGAGCAGTTCTTC

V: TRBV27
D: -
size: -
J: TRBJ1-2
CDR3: CASSTGTRDYGYTF
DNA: TGTGCCAGCAGTACCGGGACACGGGACTATGGCTACACCTTC

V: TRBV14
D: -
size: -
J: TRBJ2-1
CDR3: CASSQERGVGEQFF
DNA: TGTGCCAGCAGCCAAGAGCGCGGCGTCGGTGAGCAGTTCTTC

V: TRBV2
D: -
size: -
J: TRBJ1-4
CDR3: CASSQTGRQTNEKLFF
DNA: TGTGCCAGCTCACAAACTGGACGCCAAACTAATGAAAAACTGTTTTTT

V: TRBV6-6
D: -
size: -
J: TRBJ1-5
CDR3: CASSYGGPEPQHF
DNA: TGTGCCAGCAGTTACGGGGGGCCGGAGCCCCAGCATTTT

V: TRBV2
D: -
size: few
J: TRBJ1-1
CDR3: CASKGGGFTEAFF
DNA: TGTGCCAGCAAGGGCGGGGGCTTCACTGAAGCTTTCTTT

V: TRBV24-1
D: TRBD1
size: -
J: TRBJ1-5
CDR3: CATSDTNTGVHSNQPQHF
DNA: TGTGCCACCAGTGATACGAATACAGGGGTTCATAGCAATCAGCCCCAGCATTTT

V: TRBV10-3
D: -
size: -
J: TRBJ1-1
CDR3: CAISEMGHTEAFF
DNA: TGTGCCATCAGTGAGATGGGGCACACTGAAGCTTTCTTT

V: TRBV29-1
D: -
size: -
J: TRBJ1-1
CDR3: CSVKGQGIEAFF
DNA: TGCAGCGTAAAAGGGCAGGGGATTGAAGCTTTCTTT

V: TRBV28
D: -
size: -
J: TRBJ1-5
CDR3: CASSLSGQPQHF
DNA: TGTGCCAGCAGTTTGAGCGGGCAGCCCCAGCATTTT